The 20 T cell receptor beta chains in this list originate from one sample, sequenced in a study of tumor-infiltrating lymphocytes in oesophageal squamous cell carcinoma (dated by TCRdb to about 2016). Preparation of the library involved PCR. Instrument on record: Illumina HiSeq 2000. TCRdb itself trimmed the public reads at Q25 with fastp, ran MiXCR and retained productive beta chains. Every entry covers one CDR3 protein and lists the most common genes and DNA from its rows. In this sample the table shows some 10,000 distinct CDR3 sequences, roughly three fifths of which occur a single time. Clones ranked in the top ten supply almost 25% of the sample. The source material was esophageal tumor tissue. These receptors were taken from a male donor with esophageal squamous cell carcinoma.

This chain links TRBV27 with TRBJ2-7; 8 bases map to TRBD2. V trimming: 5 bases; J trimming: 1 base; junction bases outside the gene matches: 10. CDR3 size: 16 residues. Per germline, CDR1 MNHEY and CDR2 SMNVEV (reference sequence). CDR3 in amino acids: CASSPSGGALSYEQYF. The DNA for the CDR3 is TGTGCCAGCAGTCCGTCGGGGGGGGCTTTGTCCTACGAGCAGTACTTC.

The chain employs TRBV7-6 and TRBJ2-1; 11 bases fit TRBD1. The CDR3 is made up of 18 amino acids. CDR1 and CDR2 from the germline V gene are SGHVS and FNYEAQ. Trimming cost V 0 bases and J 8 bases; bases outside gene matches: 12. This CDR3 is CASSLAGYGTGGGDEQFF. The CDR3 nucleotides read TGTGCCAGCAGCTTAGCGGGTTACGGGACAGGGGGTGGTGATGAGCAGTTCTTC.

Of note for this clonotype: Sequence at one end of the junction differs from germline and may be a read error. This chain links TRBV7-9 with TRBJ1-1; no definite D call. Germline-derived CDR1 and CDR2 are SEHNR and FQNEAQ (reference sequence). This CDR3 comprises 17 residues. CDR3 DNA: TGTGCCAGCAGCCCAGCAGCTAGCGGGATCTTCTGGAATGAGCAGTACTTT. Encoded protein: CASSPAASGIFWNEQYF.

A remark on this clonotype: One end of the junction does not line up with germline, which may come from a read error. The chain combines TRBV6-8 with TRBJ2-4; 7 bases align to TRBD2. The J call could be wrong; TRBJ2-5 is a better fit for the DNA end. CDR3 length equals 13 residues. Germline loops: CDR1 MNHGY, CDR2 SAAAGT. CDR3 amino acids: CASSDAGEETQYF. CDR3 nucleotides: TGCGCCAGCAGTGATGCGGGGGAAGAGACCCAGTACTTC.

V is TRBV7-2 and J is TRBJ1-1; possible D gene TRBD1, 5 bases. V shed 1 base and J shed 4 bases, with 13 bases lying between them. CDR1 and CDR2 (germline): SGHTA, FQGNSA. The CDR3 totals 15 residues. The CDR3 DNA reads TGTGCCAGCAGCTTAGTGCTGGGGGAGAGCACTGAAGCTTTCTTT. Translated: CASSLVLGESTEAFF.

CDR3 protein: CATWDRVETQYF. The CDR3 DNA is TGTGCCACTTGGGACAGGGTGGAGACCCAGTACTTC. The V and J genes are TRBV6-2 or TRBV6-3 and TRBJ2-1, with TRBD1 matching over 9 bases. The assigned J gene may be wrong: the sequence end matches TRBJ2-5 better. In germline, CDR1 is MNHEY, CDR2 SVGEGT. The CDR3 contains 12 residues.

This clonotype rates as medium-sized (0.01 to 0.1%). V and J are TRBV6-1 and TRBJ2-1; D not certain. This CDR3 contains 14 residues. Trimming cost V 10 bases and J 0 bases, with 13 bases left between them. CDR1 and CDR2 from the germline V gene are MNHNS and SASEGT. CDR3 bases: TGTGCCACAACACTGGCCAGCTCCTACAATGAGCAGTTCTTC. Translation gives CATTLASSYNEQFF.

Judged by abundance, this clonotype is large. The rearrangement joins TRBV7-6 to TRBJ2-1; D could derive from TRBD1 or TRBD2 (5 bases each). The germline V gene has CDR1 SGHVS and CDR2 FNYEAQ. Deletions cut 6 bases from V and 9 bases from J, with 33 bases between. This CDR3 is 19 amino acids long. The CDR3 loop reads CASSQSDGLATVGQFEQFF. CDR3 coding DNA: TGTGCCAGCAGTCAAAGCGACGGACTGGCCACGGTAGGACAATTTGAGCAGTTCTTC.

This chain links TRBV5-4 with TRBJ2-7, with 9 bases lining up with TRBD1. This CDR3 is built from 15 residues. V dropped 5 bases and J dropped 3; count of bases not matched to a gene: 9. The germline CDR1 and CDR2 sequences are SGHNT and YYREEE (reference sequence). The CDR3, as DNA: TGTGCCAGCAGTCCCGGGACAGGGATCATCTACGAGCAGTACTTC. Its protein is CASSPGTGIIYEQYF.

This clonotype occurred a few times. The chain carries TRBV27 and TRBJ2-3; D may be TRBD2 (5 bases). The CDR3 is 13 amino acids. Trimming left V 0 bases short and J 6 bases short, with 7 bases between. CDR1 MNHEY and CDR2 SMNVEV come from the germline V gene (reference sequence). CDR3 DNA sequence: TGTGCCAGCAGTTTATCGAGGGTGGATACGCAGTATTTT. Encoded protein: CASSLSRVDTQYF.

The chain combines TRBV7-6 with TRBJ2-1, with TRBD2 identical over 11 bases. This CDR3 comprises 18 residues. V shed 0 bases, J shed 3 bases, and the junction held 7 bases outside the gene matches. From germline, CDR1 is SGHVS and CDR2 FNYEAQ. The CDR3 region is CASSLALAGTSGYNEQFF. The CDR3 DNA follows: TGTGCCAGCAGCTTAGCGCTTGCCGGGACTAGCGGCTACAATGAGCAGTTCTTC.

The rearrangement uses TRBV6-1 and TRBJ2-3; possibly TRBD1 for D (6 bases). Germline assignment: CDR1 MNHNS and CDR2 SASEGT. The CDR3 runs 13 residues. V lost 10 bases and J lost 1, with 12 bases in between. The CDR3 spells CATREGGTDTQYF. The CDR3 region has the DNA TGTGCCACCCGTGAGGGGGGCACAGATACGCAGTATTTT.

The gene calls are TRBV12-3 or TRBV12-4 and TRBJ2-6; D gene unclear. The CDR3 is 16 amino acids. Between the trimmed V and J ends, which lost 6 bases and 0 bases, there was a span of 12 bases. The CDR3 sequence is CASRVSGLSGANVLTF. CDR3 coding DNA: TGTGCCAGCAGGGTTAGTGGGCTCTCTGGGGCCAACGTCCTGACTTTC.

The chain couples TRBV7-2 to TRBJ1-2, with D hard to call. The CDR3 has 15 amino acids. The germline gives CDR1 SGHTA, CDR2 FQGNSA. With 0 bases removed from V and 1 base from J, the gap between germline ends came to 9 bases. CDR3 sequence reads: CASSLAGGSNYGYTF. The DNA of the CDR3 is TGTGCCAGCAGCTTAGCGGGAGGGAGTAACTATGGCTACACCTTC.

CDR3 DNA: TGTGCCAGCAGCCCAGGACTAGCGGGGGGGACCCAGTACTTC. The encoded protein is CASSPGLAGGTQYF. The rearrangement links TRBV11-2 to TRBJ2-5; 14 bases map to TRBD2. CDR1 is SGHAT, CDR2 FQNNGV, per germline. V was pared by 5 bases and J by 7 bases, with 3 bases of the junction left unmatched. This CDR3 is 14 amino acids long.

The chain couples TRBV12-3 or TRBV12-4 to TRBJ1-2, with unresolved D. The CDR3 length is 15 residues. V lost 3 bases and J 5 bases, leaving 16 bases between the germline ends. The CDR3, as DNA: TGTGCCAGCAGTTTCAAAGGCATCGGGGTTTATGGCTACACCTTC. Translation: CASSFKGIGVYGYTF.

This clonotype was seen more than once but under ten times. The junction does not match germline at one end; this may be a read error. The rearrangement uses TRBV19 and TRBJ1-1, with D possibly TRBD1 on 6 matching bases. The germline V gene has CDR1 LNHDA and CDR2 SQIVND (reference sequence). CDR3 size: 14 residues. The CDR3 bases are TGTGCCAGTAACCCCCAGGGGCGAAGGAACGAGCAGTACTTT. This codes for CASNPQGRRNEQYF.

The V gene is TRBV7-3, the J gene TRBJ2-5; 8 nucleotides agree with TRBD2. This CDR3 is 16 amino acids long. After removal of 0 bases from V and 5 bases from J, the junction contained 8 bases not matched to a gene. Germline V gives CDR1 SGHTA, CDR2 FQGTGA. Here the CDR3 reads CASSLTSGLASETQYF. As DNA, the CDR3 is TGTGCCAGCAGCTTAACTTCCGGACTAGCTAGCGAGACCCAGTACTTC.

This sequence joins TRBV14 and TRBJ2-7; no reliable D call. The J call may not be correct, given that the DNA end is closer to TRBJ2-1. The CDR3 runs to 11 residues. Germline V gene lookup returns CDR1 SGHDN and CDR2 FVKESK. The CDR3 loop is CASSLGYEQFF. CDR3 sequence (DNA): TGTGCCAGCAGCCTAGGCTACGAGCAGTTCTTC.

The CDR3 here is CASSPGTFNSPLHF. The CDR3 region has the DNA TGTGCCAGCTCACCAGGGACATTTAATTCACCCCTCCACTTT. The rearrangement links TRBV18 to TRBJ1-1; TRBD1 is a possible D gene (6 bases). The J call may be wrong; the DNA end is better matched by TRBJ1-6. The CDR3 runs 14 residues. The germline V gene encodes CDR1 KGHSH and CDR2 LQKENI.